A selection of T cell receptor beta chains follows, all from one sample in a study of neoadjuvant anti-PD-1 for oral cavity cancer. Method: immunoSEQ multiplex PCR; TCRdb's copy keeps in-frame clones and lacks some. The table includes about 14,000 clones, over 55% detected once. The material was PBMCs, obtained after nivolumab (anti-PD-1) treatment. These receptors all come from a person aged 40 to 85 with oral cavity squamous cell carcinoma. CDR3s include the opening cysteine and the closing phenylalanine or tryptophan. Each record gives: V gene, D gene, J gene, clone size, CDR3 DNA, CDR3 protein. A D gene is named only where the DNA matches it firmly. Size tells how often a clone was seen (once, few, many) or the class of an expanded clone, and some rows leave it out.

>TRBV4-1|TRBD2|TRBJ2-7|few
TGCGCCAGCAGCCAACCACGGGGGGGCCAAATCGGAGGCTCCTACGAGCAGTACTTC
CASSQPRGGQIGGSYEQYF
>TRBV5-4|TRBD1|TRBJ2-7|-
TGTGCCAGCAGCTTGGACGGGACAGGGGGCCACGAGCAGTACTTC
CASSLDGTGGHEQYF
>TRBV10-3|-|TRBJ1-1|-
TGTGCCATCAGTGAGTCGGAGGGGCGAGCTTTCTTT
CAISESEGRAFF
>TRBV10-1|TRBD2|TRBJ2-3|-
TGCGCCAGCAGTGAGCACGGACTAGCGGCAGATACGCAGTATTTT
CASSEHGLAADTQYF
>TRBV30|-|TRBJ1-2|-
TGTGCCTGGAGTGTACTAGGCAGATCTCTTGGCTACACCTTC
CAWSVLGRSLGYTF
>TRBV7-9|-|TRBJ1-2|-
TGTGCCAGCAGCCCCGGGGTTGGGGAAAGGTTTGAGCGCTACACCTTC
CASSPGVGERFERYTF
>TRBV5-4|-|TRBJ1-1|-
TGTGCCAGCAGTCTTCAATTGAACACTGAAGCTTTCTTT
CASSLQLNTEAFF
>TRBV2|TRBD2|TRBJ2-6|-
TGTGCCAGCCAAGGAAATGGGAGGGGCCCCGCCAACGTCCTGACTTTC
CASQGNGRGPANVLTF
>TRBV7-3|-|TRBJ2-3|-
TGTGCCAGCAGCTTAAAGGGCACAGATACGCAGTATTTT
CASSLKGTDTQYF
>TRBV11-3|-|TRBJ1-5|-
TGTGCCAGCACCCTTTTGGGCAATCAGCCCCAGCATTTT
CASTLLGNQPQHF
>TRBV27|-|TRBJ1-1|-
TGTGCCAGCAGCCCCTGGGGGGCGGGTACTGAAGCTTTCTTT
CASSPWGAGTEAFF
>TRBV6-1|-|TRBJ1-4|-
TGTGCCAGCAGTGCGGCGGAAAATGAAAAACTGTTTTTT
CASSAAENEKLFF
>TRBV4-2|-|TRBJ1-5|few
TGTGCCAGCAGCCAAGATTTTACCGGGGTTGATCAGCCCCAGCATTTT
CASSQDFTGVDQPQHF
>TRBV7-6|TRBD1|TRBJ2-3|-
TGTGCCAGCAGCTTCGCCGGGACAGGGGCTAGCACAGATACGCAGTATTTT
CASSFAGTGASTDTQYF